The sequence of this T cell receptor (beta chain) was determined in a study of blood T cells in healthy people across ages. General study findings and limits: Naive T cell percentage showed a strong correlation with the diversity of TCR beta.

The ends lost 6 bases at V and 2 bases at J; junction bases unmatched: 3. CDR3 size: 13 residues. CDR1 is SQVTM, CDR2 ANQGSEA, per germline. The second PCR ran about 6 to 12 cycles with a sample-barcoded 5' primer and J-beta primers. TCRdb fed the 5' RACE reads into MiXCR, producing one record per CDR3 protein. The table has roughly 790,000 distinct CDR3 sequences, approximately 43% seen once. This clonotype was picked up many times. Its antigen is undetermined. V is TRBV29-1 and J is TRBJ2-5; TRBD2 agrees at 10 bases. Input material: blood. The TCR sequence derives from a woman aged 55 to 70 in good health. The CDR3 DNA is TGCAGCGTCCGGACTAGCGGACAAGAGACCCAGTACTTC. As protein: CSVRTSGQETQYF.